This TCR beta chain was observed in a study of response to subunit inactivated influenza vaccine. Whole-study findings and limits: Authors suggested seasonal influenza vaccinations each recruit few new T cells.

This clonotype was counted between two and nine times. Antigen: not known. TCRdb processed the RT-PCR reads anew with MiXCR; each CDR3 protein has one entry. Among more than 400,000 distinct CDR3 sequences listed, 6% to 9% were seen once. The sequence derives from a man aged 45 to 75 who received an inactivated influenza vaccine. Specimen: PBMCs from blood, collected approximately 25 months after vaccination.

The CDR3 region is CASRGGTGKSSTGELFF. In nucleotides, the CDR3 is TGTGCCAGCAGAGGAGGGACAGGGAAAAGTAGCACCGGGGAGCTGTTTTTT. The chain couples TRBV12-3 or TRBV12-4 to TRBJ2-2; TRBD1 matches 9 bases. V shed 6 bases and J 4 bases; nucleotides not matched to a gene: 12. The CDR3 has 17 amino acids.